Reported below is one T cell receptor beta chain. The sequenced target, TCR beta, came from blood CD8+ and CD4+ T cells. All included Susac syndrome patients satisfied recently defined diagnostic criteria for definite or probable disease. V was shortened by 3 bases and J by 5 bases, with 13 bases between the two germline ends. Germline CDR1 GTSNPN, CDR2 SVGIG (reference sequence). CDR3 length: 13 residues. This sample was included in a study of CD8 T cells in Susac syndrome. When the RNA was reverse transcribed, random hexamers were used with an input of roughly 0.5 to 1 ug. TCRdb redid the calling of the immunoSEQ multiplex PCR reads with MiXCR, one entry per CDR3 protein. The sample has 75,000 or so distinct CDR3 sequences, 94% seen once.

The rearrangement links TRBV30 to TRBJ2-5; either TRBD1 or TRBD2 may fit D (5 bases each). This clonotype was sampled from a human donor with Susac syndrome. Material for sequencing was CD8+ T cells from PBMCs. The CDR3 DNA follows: TGTGCCTGGAGCGACGGGGCGAGGGAGACCCAGTACTTC. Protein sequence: CAWSDGARETQYF.